This T cell receptor beta chain was retrieved from a study of blood T cell repertoires in COVID-19. Trimming took off 6 bases at V and 4 bases at J, with 17 bases between the two ends. Germline V gives CDR1 SQVTM, CDR2 ANQGSEA. This CDR3 comprises 14 residues. Profiled with immunoSEQ multiplex PCR; TCRdb holds only in-frame clones, not every one. The top ten hold approximately 0.65% of the sample, which has approximately 440,000 clones, around 90% seen once. The clonotype was recovered from a man aged 18 to 29 who had recovered from COVID-19. The specimen was PBMCs or T cells enriched from blood (not recorded which). The V gene is TRBV29-1, the J gene TRBJ2-3, with D possibly being TRBD2 (6 bases). The CDR3 DNA sequence: TGCAGCGTGGTCGGGGGACCATTACCAGATACGCAGTATTTT. Translating gives CSVVGGPLPDTQYF.